One and the same sample provided the 26 T cell receptor beta chains below, sequenced in a study of blood T cell repertoires in COVID-19. Method: immunoSEQ multiplex PCR; TCRdb's copy keeps in-frame clones and lacks some. The table includes just over 650,000 clones, just under 90% detected once. The source material was peripheral blood. Source of these receptors: a woman younger than 35 with acute or convalescent COVID-19.

J is TRBJ2-7 and V is TRBV13; the D gene is possibly TRBD1 (6 bases). V lost 5 bases to trimming and J lost 4 bases, with 12 bases between them. This CDR3 region has 13 residues. Germline V gene lookup returns CDR1 PRHDT and CDR2 FYEKMQ (reference sequence). CDR3 coding DNA: TGTGCCAGCAGCGTTACAGGGTCATACGAGCAGTACTTC. It is translated as CASSVTGSYEQYF.

In DNA form, the CDR3 reads TGTGCCAGCAGTTCCTGGACAGGGAAGACTAACGAGCAGTACTTC. Encoded protein: CASSSWTGKTNEQYF. The chain employs TRBV6-5 and TRBJ2-7; TRBD1 matches 8 bases. V lost 4 bases, J lost 5 bases, and 10 bases stayed unmatched. Germline V gene lookup returns CDR1 MNHEY and CDR2 SVGAGI. CDR3 length: 15 amino acids.

This chain connects TRBV7-8 to TRBJ1-4; 7 bases agree with TRBD1. V shed 5 bases and J 7 bases; nucleotides not matched to a gene: 7. Germline CDR1 reads SGHVS; CDR2 reads FQNEAQ. The CDR3 has 14 amino acids. For the CDR3, the DNA is TGTGCCAGCAGCAAACAGGGGTTCGGTGAAAAACTGTTTTTT. Translated: CASSKQGFGEKLFF.

This chain connects TRBV12-3 or TRBV12-4 to TRBJ1-5, with unresolved D. V was shortened by 5 bases and J by 4 bases, with 6 bases between the two germline ends. The CDR3 extends over 12 amino acids. The DNA of the CDR3 is TGTGCCAGCAGTGCGGCAAATCAGCCCCAGCATTTT. Its protein is CASSAANQPQHF.

V and J are TRBV10-3 and TRBJ1-1; 7 bases fit TRBD1. V shed 4 bases and J 1 base; nucleotides not matched to a gene: 12. CDR1 ENHRY and CDR2 SYGVKD come from the germline V gene. CDR3 length: 17 residues. CDR3 sequence reads: CAISGGDRVGGNTEAFF. CDR3 bases: TGTGCCATCAGTGGGGGCGACAGGGTAGGAGGGAACACTGAAGCTTTCTTT.

The rearrangement uses TRBV7-2 and TRBJ1-2, with D unresolved. Germline CDR1 reads SGHTA; CDR2 reads FQGNSA. This CDR3 comprises 13 residues. V lost 6 bases and J 5 bases, leaving 13 bases between the germline ends. CDR3 sequence reads: CASSYKEGYGYTF. The CDR3 coding sequence is TGTGCCAGCAGTTATAAAGAGGGATATGGCTACACCTTC.

The V and J genes are TRBV9 and TRBJ1-2, with a weak D call TRBD1 (6 bases). Germline V gene sequence: CDR1 SGDLS, CDR2 YYNGEE. The CDR3 extends over 17 amino acids. Trimming shortened V by 7 bases and J by 4 bases, and 26 bases separated the two germline ends. The CDR3 sequence is CASSLGGGQSPGYGYTF. Here the CDR3 DNA reads TGTGCCAGCTCCCTAGGCGGGGGGCAGTCACCCGGCTATGGCTACACCTTC.

The chain has TRBV5-6 and TRBJ1-6, with D possibly being TRBD1 (5 bases). V lost 0 bases and J 7 bases, leaving 11 bases between the germline ends. The CDR3 covers 15 residues. Germline-derived CDR1 and CDR2 are SGHDT and YYEEEE. CDR3 DNA sequence: TGTGCCAGCAGCTTGGTGCAGGGATTAAATTCACCCCTCCACTTT. This sequence encodes CASSLVQGLNSPLHF. Using reference TRBV5-6 and TRBJ1-6 for the parts outside the CDR3, the full variable domain is DAGVTQSPTHLIKTRGQQVTLRCSPKSGHDTVSWYQQALGQGPQFIFQYYEEEERQRGNFPDRFSGHQFPNYSSELNVNALLLGDSALYLCASSLVQGLNSPLHFGNGTRLTVT.

A word on this clone: In the same sample, other DNA sequences code for this CDR3. The rearrangement uses TRBV12-3 or TRBV12-4 and TRBJ2-3; D uncertain. There are 13 residues in the CDR3. Trimming removed 2 bases at V and 3 bases at J, with 6 bases between. This CDR3 is CASSLSSTDTQYF. CDR3 in DNA: TGTGCCAGCAGTTTATCGAGTACAGATACGCAGTATTTT.

J is TRBJ2-4 and V is TRBV12-3 or TRBV12-4, with 8 bases lining up with TRBD1. The CDR3 has 12 amino acids. V shed 6 bases and J 10 bases; nucleotides not matched to a gene: 5. In DNA form, the CDR3 reads TGTGCCAGCAGGGACACAGGGGGGATTCAGTACTTC. It yields the protein CASRDTGGIQYF.

The rearrangement links TRBV7-9 to TRBJ2-7; a possible D gene is TRBD1 (6 bases). The CDR3 spans 13 residues. Germline V gene data show CDR1 as SEHNR and CDR2 as FQNEAQ (reference sequence). With 5 bases removed from V and 2 bases from J, the gap between germline ends came to 10 bases. CDR3 in DNA: TGTGCCAGCAGCACGAAGGGGGCCTACGAGCAGTACTTC. Protein sequence: CASSTKGAYEQYF.

This chain connects TRBV10-3 to TRBJ1-1, with 7 bases that match TRBD1. CDR3 length equals 16 residues. V was clipped by 4 bases and J by 4 bases; unmatched bases: 12. CDR1 ENHRY and CDR2 SYGVKD come from the germline V gene. CDR3 DNA: TGTGCCATCAGTGGGTTTCGGACAGGAGGGGTCACTGAAGCTTTCTTT. Its protein is CAISGFRTGGVTEAFF.

This chain links TRBV4-1 with TRBJ1-1; D is ambiguous. The CDR3 contains 14 residues. V dropped 3 bases and J dropped 5 bases, with 13 bases sitting between them. CDR1 and CDR2 from the germline V gene are MGHRA and YSYEKL. CDR3: CASSQLFGPTEAFF. In nucleotides, the CDR3 is TGCGCCAGCAGCCAGTTATTCGGTCCTACTGAAGCTTTCTTT.

Details on this clone: In the same sample, other DNA sequences code for this CDR3. This rearrangement joins TRBV25-1 to TRBJ1-2; D gene unclear. The V end was cut by 2 bases, the J end by 1 base, with 5 bases between. Per germline, CDR1 MGHDK and CDR2 SYGVNS. The CDR3 is 13 residues long. CDR3 bases: TGTGCCAGCAGTGAAGCGGGTAACTATGGCTACACCTTC. It is translated as CASSEAGNYGYTF.

The chain uses TRBV7-9 and TRBJ2-2; D remains ambiguous. CDR3 length: 12 residues. Trimming shortened V by 4 bases and J by 8 bases, and 8 bases separated the two germline ends. Per germline, CDR1 SEHNR and CDR2 FQNEAQ (reference sequence). CDR3 residues: CASSSLTGELFF. The CDR3, as DNA: TGTGCCAGCAGCTCCCTTACAGGGGAGCTGTTTTTT.

V gene TRBV9 combines with J gene TRBJ2-1; the D gene is possibly TRBD2 (5 bases). The germline V gene encodes CDR1 SGDLS and CDR2 YYNGEE. V lost 6 bases and J 0 bases, leaving 16 bases between the germline ends. The CDR3 runs to 16 residues. The chain's CDR3 is CASNPRSGSSYNEQFF. The CDR3 nucleotides read TGTGCCAGCAACCCCAGGTCGGGGAGCTCCTACAATGAGCAGTTCTTC.

This rearrangement joins TRBV27 to TRBJ1-2; 7 nucleotides match TRBD1. Germline V gives CDR1 MNHEY, CDR2 SMNVEV (reference sequence). The V segment lost 5 bases and the J segment 4 bases; nucleotides outside the gene matches: 7. The CDR3 extends over 14 amino acids. The CDR3 protein is CASSRLGQFYGYTF. CDR3 in DNA: TGTGCCAGCAGTCGACTGGGACAGTTCTATGGCTACACCTTC.

This clone was recorded a few times. The chain is built from TRBV28 and TRBJ1-2, with D uncertain. CDR1 is MDHEN and CDR2 is SYDVKM in the germline V gene. This CDR3 has 11 amino acids. Trimming took 3 bases from V and 8 from J, leaving 7 bases between them. CDR3 sequence (DNA): TGTGCCAGCAGTTTTGGCCGCGGCTACACCTTC. Translating it yields CASSFGRGYTF.

For the CDR3, the DNA is TGTGCCAGCAGCGTAGGTTGGCAGGGCGGGGAGCCCCAGCATTTT. Translating gives CASSVGWQGGEPQHF. This sequence joins TRBV9 and TRBJ1-5; tentative D call: TRBD1 (5 bases). Trimming pared 0 bases from V and 8 bases from J, leaving 15 bases between. The length of the CDR3 is 15 residues. Germline assignment: CDR1 SGDLS and CDR2 YYNGEE.

This chain links TRBV5-8 with TRBJ1-1; a weak D match, TRBD1 (6 bases). V lost 3 bases to trimming and J lost 5 bases, with 14 bases between them. CDR1 is SGHTS and CDR2 is YDEGEE in the germline V gene. The CDR3 runs to 14 residues. In DNA form, the CDR3 reads TGTGCCAGCAGCTGGGGGCAGGGAGGGACTGAAGCTTTCTTT. It yields the protein CASSWGQGGTEAFF. Full variable domain (outside the CDR3, taken from reference TRBV5-8 and TRBJ1-1): EAGVTQSPTHLIKTRGQQATLRCSPISGHTSVYWYQQALGLGLQFLLWYDEGEERNRGNFPPRFSGRQFPNYSSELNVNALELEDSALYLCASSWGQGGTEAFFGQGTRLTVV.

V usage is TRBV5-6 and J usage is TRBJ1-1; D might be TRBD1 (5 bases). The V end lost 0 bases, the J end lost 3 bases, and 9 bases lay between the germline ends. The CDR3 loop spans 14 amino acids. CDR1 and CDR2 (germline): SGHDT, YYEEEE. The CDR3 loop is CASSLVRVDTEAFF. In DNA form, the CDR3 reads TGTGCCAGCAGCTTGGTCAGGGTGGACACTGAAGCTTTCTTT.

The V call is TRBV4-3, the J call TRBJ1-2; maybe TRBD1 (5 bases). V lost 2 bases and J lost 5, with 12 bases in between. There are 14 residues in the CDR3. The V gene's germline CDR1 is LGHNA and CDR2 YSLEER. CDR3 residues: CASSQFQGTYGYTF. The CDR3 DNA reads TGCGCCAGCAGCCAATTCCAGGGAACTTATGGCTACACCTTC.

The V and J genes are TRBV9 and TRBJ1-2; tentative D call: TRBD1 (6 bases). Germline V CDR1 and CDR2: SGDLS, YYNGEE. This CDR3 has 14 amino acids. V lost 2 bases and J 2 bases, leaving 10 bases between the germline ends. CDR3 loop: CASSVGQLNYGYTF. CDR3 bases: TGTGCCAGCAGCGTGGGACAACTGAACTATGGCTACACCTTC.

The genes are TRBV3-1 (or the pseudogene TRBV3-2) and TRBJ2-3, with 9 bases fitting TRBD2. The CDR3 has 16 amino acids. The V gene's germline CDR1 is LGHDT and CDR2 YNNKEL (reference sequence). V lost 3 bases, J lost 4 bases, and 8 bases stayed unmatched. The CDR3 DNA reads as TGTGCCAGCAGCCAGGCGGGGGGGTTGGGTGCAGATACGCAGTATTTT. It is translated as CASSQAGGLGADTQYF.

V gene TRBV5-5 combines with J gene TRBJ1-1, with TRBD1 as a possible D gene (5 bases). Germline lookup yields CDR1 SGHKS and CDR2 YYEKEE (reference sequence). The CDR3 loop spans 14 amino acids. The ends were cut back, 1 base at V and 5 bases at J, with 12 bases in the middle. The CDR3 is CASSLKGMGTEAFF. CDR3 sequence (DNA): TGTGCCAGCAGCTTGAAGGGGATGGGGACTGAAGCTTTCTTT.

This chain joins TRBV5-1 and TRBJ1-2; a weak D match, TRBD1 (6 bases). Germline V gene data show CDR1 as SGHRS and CDR2 as YFSETQ. Trimming pared 0 bases from V and 4 bases from J, leaving 16 bases between. The CDR3 has 16 amino acids. In DNA, the CDR3 is TGCGCCAGCAGCTTGGGGGACATGACGAACTTCTATGGCTACACCTTC. Translating gives CASSLGDMTNFYGYTF.